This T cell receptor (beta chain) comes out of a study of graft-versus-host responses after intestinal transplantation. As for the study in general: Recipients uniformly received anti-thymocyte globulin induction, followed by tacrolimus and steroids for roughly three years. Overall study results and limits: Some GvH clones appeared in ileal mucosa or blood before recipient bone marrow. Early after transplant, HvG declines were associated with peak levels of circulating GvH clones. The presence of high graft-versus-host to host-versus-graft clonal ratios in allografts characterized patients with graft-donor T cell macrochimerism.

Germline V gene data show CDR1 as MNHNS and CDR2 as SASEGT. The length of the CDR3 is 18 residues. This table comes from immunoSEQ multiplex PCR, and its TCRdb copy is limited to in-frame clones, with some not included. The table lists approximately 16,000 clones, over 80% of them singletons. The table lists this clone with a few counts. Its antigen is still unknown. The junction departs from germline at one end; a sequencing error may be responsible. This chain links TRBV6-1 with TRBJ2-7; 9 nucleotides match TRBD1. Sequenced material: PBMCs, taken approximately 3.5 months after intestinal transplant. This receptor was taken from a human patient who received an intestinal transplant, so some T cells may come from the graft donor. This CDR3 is CAISGPTGTGKFSYEQYF. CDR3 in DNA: TGTGCCATCAGTGGCCCAACCGGGACAGGGAAATTTTCCTACGAGCAGTACTTC.